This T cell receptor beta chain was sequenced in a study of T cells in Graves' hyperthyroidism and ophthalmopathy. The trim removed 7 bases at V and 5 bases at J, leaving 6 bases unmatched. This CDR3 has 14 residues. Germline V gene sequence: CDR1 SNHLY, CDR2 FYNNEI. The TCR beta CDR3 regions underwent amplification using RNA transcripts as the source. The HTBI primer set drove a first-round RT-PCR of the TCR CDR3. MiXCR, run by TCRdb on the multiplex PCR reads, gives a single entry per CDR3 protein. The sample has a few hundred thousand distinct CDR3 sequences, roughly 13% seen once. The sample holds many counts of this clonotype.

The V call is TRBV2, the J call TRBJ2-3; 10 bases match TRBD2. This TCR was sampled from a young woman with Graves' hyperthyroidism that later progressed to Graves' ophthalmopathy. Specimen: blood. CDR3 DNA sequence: TGTGCCAGCACAGCTAGCGGGGGTATAGATACGCAGTATTTT. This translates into CASTASGGIDTQYF.